A selection of T cell receptor beta chains follows, all from one sample in a study of T-cell reconstitution after alpha-beta-depleted transplantation in children. MiXCR was run by TCRdb on the PCR reads, yielding one entry per CDR3 protein. The sample carries about 370,000 distinct CDR3 sequences, roughly 22% recorded once. The material sequenced was PBMCs from the stem cell graft donor, taken from the stem cell graft. All receptors derive from a human donor who donated a stem cell graft to a child with acute myeloid leukemia. Each CDR3 is given with its conserved first and last residue. A D gene is named only where the DNA matches it firmly. Rows give clone size only sometimes, using once, few, many, or a class for an expanded clone.

TRBV7-2	TRBJ2-1	-	14	-	TGTGCCAGCAGTTTAGGTTATGCGGTCGATGAGCAGTTCTTC	CASSLGYAVDEQFF
TRBV6-1	TRBJ2-5	-	14	few	TGTGCCAGCAGAAAGGGGGGGAGGTTGGAGACCCAGTACTTC	CASRKGGRLETQYF
TRBV29-1	TRBJ2-3	-	13	many	TGCAGCGTACTGACAACTAGCACAGATACGCAGTATTTT	CSVLTTSTDTQYF
TRBV12-3/TRBV12-4	TRBJ2-3	-	14	few	TGTGCCAGCAGTCTCGGGGCCGGGGGAGATACGCAGTATTTT	CASSLGAGGDTQYF
TRBV5-1	TRBJ2-3	-	14	-	TGCGCCAGCAGCTTGGAACAGACCAGAAATACGCAGTATTTT	CASSLEQTRNTQYF
TRBV20-1	TRBJ1-5	TRBD1	17	once	TGCAGTGCTACAGAACAGGGGAAAGTGTCCACCAATCAGCCCCAGCATTTT	CSATEQGKVSTNQPQHF
TRBV7-3	TRBJ2-3	-	13	many	TGTGCCAGCAGCGCGACTCGTTCCCATACGCAGTATTTT	CASSATRSHTQYF
TRBV20-1	TRBJ2-2	TRBD2	15	-	TGCAGTGCTAGGGTGACTAGCGGGAGCTCCGGGGAGCTGTTTTTT	CSARVTSGSSGELFF
TRBV24-1	TRBJ2-4	TRBD2	15	-	TGTGCCACCAGTGATCGAACCCCCGGCGGGGGCATTCAGTACTTC	CATSDRTPGGGIQYF
TRBV7-2	TRBJ1-5	-	15	few	TGTGCCAGCAGCTTCATACAGACAGGCAATCAGCCCCAGCATTTT	CASSFIQTGNQPQHF
TRBV4-2	TRBJ2-1	-	15	-	TGTGCCAGCAGCCAAGAGCGGCGTAGGGGGGGTGAGCAGTTCTTC	CASSQERRRGGEQFF
TRBV7-9	TRBJ2-1	-	15	few	TGTGCCAGCAGCTTAAGGGTGTCGGAGTACAATGAGCAGTTCTTC	CASSLRVSEYNEQFF
TRBV29-1	TRBJ2-1	TRBD2	15	many	TGCAGCGTGACCCCGGGACTAGCGGTATACAATGAGCAGTTCTTC	CSVTPGLAVYNEQFF
TRBV5-1	TRBJ2-5	TRBD2	15	few	TGCGCCAGCAGCTTGGATACTAGCGAGTTCGAGACCCAGTACTTC	CASSLDTSEFETQYF
TRBV7-9	TRBJ2-7	TRBD1	13	few	TGTGCCAGCAGTTGGGACAGGGACTACGAGCAGTACTTC	CASSWDRDYEQYF